This TCR beta chain was retrieved from a study of T cell repertoires in cytomegalovirus infection. Study-level information: Epitope selection comprised recently identified HLA-C-restricted CMV epitopes and well-studied HLA-B-restricted CMV epitopes. CMV infection and matching HLA type were both indicated by public TCR beta signatures. General observations from the study: HLA-C-restricted CMV-specific TCR beta clonotypes prevailed in the ex vivo response.

V was clipped by 5 bases and J by 8 bases; unmatched bases: 14. Germline CDR1 and CDR2: SGHTA and FQGNSA. The CDR3 is made up of 17 amino acids. This clonotype was found a few times. Its antigen is still unknown. TCRdb re-called the reads through MiXCR, storing one row per CDR3 protein. The data contain under 850,000 distinct CDR3 sequences, around a third of them singletons. Sequenced material: cultured PBMCs, taken from culture after CMV antigen stimulation. The origin of this receptor is a human donor in good health (CMV status not recorded). Some clones in this sample may be carry-over from other donors' samples. J is TRBJ2-4 and V is TRBV7-2; 11 positions agree with TRBD2. This chain's CDR3 is CASSAGGPSGRRDIQYF. CDR3 sequence (DNA): TGTGCCAGCAGCGCAGGGGGCCCTAGCGGGAGGCGCGACATTCAGTACTTC.